One sample yielded the 22 T cell receptor beta chains listed below, sequenced in a study of breast tumors, draining lymph nodes, adjacent tissues. In TCRdb, the multiplex PCR reads were re-called with MiXCR into one record per CDR3 protein. In the table there are about 12,000 distinct CDR3 sequences, about 46% of which are singletons. Sequenced sample: tumor-adjacent breast tissue. These receptors all come from a female donor with breast cancer. Some clones in this sample may be carry-over from other donors' samples.

This clonotype is labeled as medium-sized. The chain joins TRBV4-1 to TRBJ2-6; either TRBD1 or TRBD2 may supply D (5 bases each). Trimming took off 4 bases at V and 4 bases at J, with 20 bases between the two ends. The length of the CDR3 is 18 residues. Germline V gene sequence: CDR1 MGHRA, CDR2 YSYEKL. DNA of the CDR3: TGCGCCAGCAGCCCGAATACCCCCCCGGGGCGCGGGGCCAACGTCCTGACTTTC. Translated, it gives CASSPNTPPGRGANVLTF.

V is TRBV12-3 or TRBV12-4 and J is TRBJ1-6; 8 bases line up with TRBD1. V dropped 5 bases and J dropped 8; count of bases not matched to a gene: 5. The CDR3 covers 14 residues. CDR3 region: CASSPGQGDSPLHF. CDR3 sequence (DNA): TGTGCCAGCAGTCCTGGACAGGGAGATTCACCCCTCCACTTT.

In the case of this clonotype: A much larger clone lies one base from this, so it may be a read error. The CDR3 DNA sequence: TGTGCCACACTGCCCCGAAACAATGAGCAGTTCTTC. This encodes CATLPRNNEQFF. The chain couples TRBV6-2 or TRBV6-3 to TRBJ2-1; D is uncertain. The CDR3 loop spans 12 amino acids. V lost 10 bases and J 5 bases, leaving 12 bases between the germline ends. Germline CDR1 reads MNHEY; CDR2 reads SVGEGT.

Ten or more counts support this clonotype. A much larger clone lies one base from this, so it may be a read error. V usage is TRBV6-5 and J usage is TRBJ2-2; 10 positions agree with TRBD2. This CDR3 contains 16 residues. J lost 4 bases, V lost 5 bases, and 7 bases had no gene match. CDR1 and CDR2 from the germline V gene are MNHEY and SVGAGI. The CDR3 DNA is TGTGCCAGCAGTCATCCTAGCGGGAGTAGCACCGGGGAGCTGTTTTTT. Protein product: CASSHPSGSSTGELFF.

Concerning this clonotype: A junction boundary mismatches the germline segment, possibly from a read error. V gene TRBV15 combines with J gene TRBJ1-4; the D is unclear. Germline lookup yields CDR1 LNHNV and CDR2 YYDKDF (reference sequence). The CDR3 extends over 14 amino acids. The chain's CDR3 is CASSKDTLNEKLFF. CDR3 coding DNA: TGTGCCAGCAGCAAAGATACCCTTAATGAAAAACTGTTTTTT. Based on the CDR3 plus reference TRBV15 and TRBJ1-4, the full variable domain is DAMVIQNPRYQVTQFGKPVTLSCSQTLNHNVMYWYQQKSSQAPKLLFHYYDKDFNNEADTPDNFQSRRPNTSFCFLDIRSPGLGDTAMYLCASSKDTLNEKLFFGSGTQLSVL.

The chain recombines TRBV20-1 with TRBJ2-7; 9 bases are shared with TRBD1. The CDR3 runs to 12 residues. The V and J ends lost 7 bases and 4 bases, in that order; junction bases with no gene match: 5. Germline CDR1 and CDR2: DFQATT and SNEGSKA (reference sequence). For the CDR3, the DNA is TGCAGTGAATGGGGGACAGGGTACGAGCAGTACTTC. Translated: CSEWGTGYEQYF.

The chain carries TRBV20-1 and TRBJ2-1; 7 bases line up with TRBD2. Germline assignment: CDR1 DFQATT and CDR2 SNEGSKA (reference sequence). Trimming cost V 6 bases and J 6 bases; bases outside gene matches: 11. The CDR3 has 14 residues. In DNA form, the CDR3 reads TGCAGTGCCGGCCTTGGCGGGAGCTTCAATGAGCAGTTCTTC. It yields the protein CSAGLGGSFNEQFF.

This clonotype was detected many times. This sequence joins TRBV4-3 and TRBJ2-1; the D gene is possibly TRBD2 (5 bases). Per the germline V gene, CDR1 is LGHNA and CDR2 is YSLEER. With 0 bases removed from V and 3 bases from J, the gap between germline ends came to 9 bases. The CDR3 extends over 15 amino acids. CDR3 sequence: CASSQDFGLYNEQFF. CDR3 sequence (DNA): TGCGCCAGCAGCCAAGATTTCGGACTCTACAATGAGCAGTTCTTC.

The CDR3: CASSLVGQGVEQYF. The CDR3 bases are TGCGCCAGCAGCTTGGTCGGACAGGGCGTCGAGCAGTACTTC. This chain joins TRBV5-1 and TRBJ2-7; 8 nucleotides match TRBD1. The CDR3 is 14 amino acids. Germline V gene data show CDR1 as SGHRS and CDR2 as YFSETQ. With V trimmed by 0 bases and J by 6 bases, 5 bases remained unmatched.

This chain links TRBV14 with TRBJ2-7; the D is unclear. CDR3 size: 14 residues. Germline V gene lookup returns CDR1 SGHDN and CDR2 FVKESK. The CDR3 loop reads CASSQPRRTYGQYV. In DNA form, the CDR3 reads TGTGCCAGCAGCCAACCACGTCGGACCTACGGGCAGTACGTC.

In this sample, this clonotype turned up many times. The V gene is TRBV3-1, the J gene TRBJ2-7; 11 nucleotides line up with TRBD2. The CDR3 has 14 residues. V trimming: 4 bases; J trimming: 4 bases; junction bases outside the gene matches: 3. Germline lookup yields CDR1 LGHDT and CDR2 YNNKEL (reference sequence). CDR3 protein: CASSRIAGGYEQYF. CDR3 nucleotide sequence: TGTGCCAGCAGCCGAATAGCGGGAGGGTACGAGCAGTACTTC.

This clonotype has at least ten counts. This may be a read error: a much more frequent sequence differs by one nucleotide. Because it lacks the conserved phenylalanine or tryptophan at the end, this CDR3 is likely a read error. The genes are TRBV9 and TRBJ2-1; TRBD2 agrees at 7 bases. CDR3 size: 13 residues. J was trimmed by 3 bases and V by 3 bases; bases with no gene match: 0. Germline CDR1 reads SGDLS; CDR2 reads YYNGEE. The CDR3 DNA sequence: TGTGCCAGCAGCGAGCGGGGCTACAATGAGCAGTTCTCC. Protein sequence: CASSERGYNEQFS.

The chain employs TRBV5-1 and TRBJ2-2, with D hard to call. Per the germline V gene, CDR1 is SGHRS and CDR2 is YFSETQ. The ends were cut back, 8 bases at V and 0 bases at J, with 17 bases in the middle. CDR3 length: 16 residues. CDR3 nucleotide sequence: TGCGCCAGTAGCCCGCGAGAGAACGCGAACACCGGGGAGCTGTTTTTT. Translated, it gives CASSPRENANTGELFF.

The V and J genes are TRBV7-9 and TRBJ1-4; D is undetermined. V gave up 1 base and J gave up 4 bases, with 7 bases separating them. Per the germline V gene, CDR1 is SEHNR and CDR2 is FQNEAQ (reference sequence). The CDR3 is made up of 14 amino acids. The CDR3, as DNA: TGTGCCAGCAGCTTAGACTTATATAATGAAAAACTGTTTTTT. This sequence encodes CASSLDLYNEKLFF.

This clonotype occurred a few times. The junction departs from germline at one end; a sequencing error may be responsible. The chain employs TRBV7-7 and TRBJ2-5, with 7 bases lining up with TRBD1. Germline CDR1 and CDR2: SSHAT and FNYEAQ (reference sequence). The CDR3 is 14 amino acids. The CDR3 DNA reads as TGTGCTAGCAGCTTAACAGGGGCCGGAGAGACCCAGTACTTC. Its protein product is CASSLTGAGETQYF.

This clonotype was observed at least ten times. This may be a read error, as it is one base from a much larger clone. V usage is TRBV20-1 and J usage is TRBJ1-5; unclear D gene. Per germline, CDR1 DFQATT and CDR2 SNEGSKA (reference sequence). V lost 6 bases and J 6 bases, leaving 21 bases between the germline ends. The CDR3 has 15 amino acids. CDR3 amino acids: CSAQSAEEGAQPQHF. For the CDR3, the DNA is TGCAGTGCACAATCCGCGGAAGAGGGCGCTCAGCCCCAGCATTTT.

This clonotype has ten or more counts. The V and J genes are TRBV7-8 and TRBJ2-7; D tentatively reads TRBD1 or TRBD2 (5 bases each). V gave up 1 base and J gave up 0 bases, with 13 bases separating them. CDR3 size: 16 residues. Germline V lookup: CDR1 SGHVS, CDR2 FQNEAQ. CDR3 in amino acids: CASSLGEPGTSYEQYF. CDR3 sequence (DNA): TGTGCCAGCAGCTTAGGGGAACCGGGGACCTCCTACGAGCAGTACTTC.

This clonotype was counted at least ten times. Germline and junction disagree at one end, which may indicate a read error. CDR3 loop: CSARTSGGGTGELSF. CDR3 sequence (DNA): TGCAGTGCTCGGACCAGCGGGGGCGGCACCGGGGAGCTGTCTTTT. V gene TRBV20-1 combines with J gene TRBJ2-2; the match to TRBD2 covers 8 bases. Germline CDR1 is DFQATT and CDR2 is SNEGSKA (reference sequence). This CDR3 spans 15 amino acids.

There are many counts of this clonotype. One end of the junction varies from germline; a read error may be responsible. V usage is TRBV14 and J usage is TRBJ2-5, with a possible D match to TRBD2 (5 bases). This CDR3 is 14 amino acids long. The V gene's germline CDR1 is SGHDN and CDR2 FVKESK. The CDR3 DNA reads TGTGCCAGCAGCCAAAACCGAGGGCAAGAGACCCAGTCCTTC. Translating gives CASSQNRGQETQSF.

As for this clonotype: Compared with germline, one end of the junction differs, possibly owing to a read error. The chain is built from TRBV20-1 and TRBJ2-1, with 12 positions matching TRBD2. The CDR3 loop spans 17 amino acids. CDR1 and CDR2 from the germline V gene are DFQATT and SNEGSKA (reference sequence). This CDR3 is CSARDPRTSGTYNEQSF. CDR3 DNA sequence: TGCAGTGCTAGAGACCCCCGGACTAGCGGGACCTACAATGAGCAGTCCTTC.

This clonotype was seen just once. The junction departs from the called germline gene at one end, perhaps through a read error. The genes are TRBV20-1 and TRBJ2-5; TRBD2 matches 10 bases. There are 15 residues in the CDR3. The V gene's germline CDR1 is DFQATT and CDR2 SNEGSKA (reference sequence). The CDR3 sequence: CSAGEDSGRAETQYF. The DNA of the CDR3 is TGCAGTGCTGGAGAGGACAGCGGGAGGGCAGAGACCCAGTACTTC.

V and J are TRBV4-1 and TRBJ1-5; D uncertain. The CDR3 spans 14 residues. With 1 base removed from V and 5 bases from J, the gap between germline ends came to 9 bases. The germline gives CDR1 MGHRA, CDR2 YSYEKL. CDR3 sequence reads: CASSQGRTYQPQHF. In nucleotides, the CDR3 is TGCGCCAGCAGCCAAGGCAGGACCTATCAGCCCCAGCATTTT.